This passage covers 11 T cell receptor beta chains from one sample sequenced in a study of cytomegalovirus exposure and HLA in healthy donors. Here immunoSEQ multiplex PCR was the method, and the copy in TCRdb shows in-frame clones only, minus some. The sample consists of some 68,000 clones, approximately 96% of them appearing once. Sequencing used PBMCs. These receptors all stem from a man aged 18 to 30 in good health and CMV-seronegative.

The chain carries TRBV11-3 and TRBJ1-2, with 8 bases aligning to TRBD1. This CDR3 is 14 amino acids long. Germline loops: CDR1 SGHNT, CDR2 YENEEA. Trimming removed 4 bases from V and 8 bases from J; junction bases left unmatched: 9. CDR3 bases: TGTGCCAGCAGCTCCCAACAGGGGGATGGGGGCTACACCTTC. Amino acids: CASSSQQGDGGYTF.

The V gene is TRBV9, the J gene TRBJ2-6, with 7 positions matching TRBD1. Losses at the gene ends were 4 bases for V and 0 bases for J; bases not matched to a gene: 4. The CDR3 covers 16 residues. Germline CDR1 reads SGDLS; CDR2 reads YYNGEE. CDR3 protein: CASSPGTVSGANVLTF. In nucleotides, the CDR3 is TGTGCCAGCAGCCCCGGGACAGTCTCTGGGGCCAACGTCCTGACTTTC.

This clone occurred once. The V and J genes are TRBV11-2 and TRBJ2-5; 7 bases line up with TRBD1. The V and J ends lost 5 bases and 4 bases, in that order; junction bases with no gene match: 7. The length of the CDR3 is 14 residues. Per the germline V gene, CDR1 is SGHAT and CDR2 is FQNNGV. The CDR3 DNA follows: TGTGCCAGCAGCCCGATCAGGGGGAGAGAGACCCAGTACTTC. Amino acid sequence: CASSPIRGRETQYF.

J is TRBJ1-1 and V is TRBV10-2, with 7 positions matching TRBD1. CDR3 length: 15 amino acids. Germline trimming cut 2 bases from V and 5 bases from J; bases unmatched to any gene: 8. Per the germline V gene, CDR1 is WSHSY and CDR2 is SAAADI. CDR3 in DNA: TGCGCCAGCAGTGAGGAGACAGGGCGGTGGACTGAAGCTTTCTTT. Protein product: CASSEETGRWTEAFF.

The CDR3 nucleotides are TGTGCCAGCAGTTCCAGGGGGAAGGGCAATCAGCCCCAGCATTTT. Its protein product is CASSSRGKGNQPQHF. The rearrangement joins TRBV28 to TRBJ1-5; 7 nucleotides agree with TRBD1. The J segment lost 2 bases and the V segment lost 4 bases, leaving 5 bases of the junction unmatched. This CDR3 spans 15 amino acids. Germline lookup yields CDR1 MDHEN and CDR2 SYDVKM.

In DNA, the CDR3 is TGTGCCAGCCGTTGGTACACATACAATGAGCAGTTCTTC. Translation: CASRWYTYNEQFF. V gene TRBV2 combines with J gene TRBJ2-1; no definite D call. Germline loops: CDR1 SNHLY, CDR2 FYNNEI. V shed 8 bases and J shed 4 bases, with 12 bases lying between them. This CDR3 spans 13 amino acids. The entire variable domain, with the rest obtained from reference TRBV2 and TRBJ2-1, is as follows: EPEVTQTPSHQVTQMGQEVILRCVPISNHLYFYWYRQILGQKVEFLVSFYNNEISEKSEIFDDQFSVERPDGSNFTLKIRSTKLEDSAMYFCASRWYTYNEQFFGPGTRLTVL.

The sample holds one count of this clone. The chain couples TRBV28 to TRBJ2-1, with a weak D call TRBD2 (6 bases). The V and J ends lost 3 bases and 0 bases respectively, with 9 bases between them. The CDR3 length is 15 residues. The V gene's germline CDR1 is MDHEN and CDR2 SYDVKM. CDR3 sequence reads: CASSLAGSSYNEQFF. DNA for the CDR3: TGTGCCAGCAGTTTGGCCGGGAGCTCCTACAATGAGCAGTTCTTC. Combining the CDR3 with reference TRBV28 and TRBJ2-1 gives the whole variable domain DVKVTQSSRYLVKRTGEKVFLECVQDMDHENMFWYRQDPGLGLRLIYFSYDVKMKEKGDIPEGYSVSREKKERFSLILESASTNQTSMYLCASSLAGSSYNEQFFGPGTRLTVL.

The genes are TRBV29-1 and TRBJ1-2; maybe TRBD1 (6 bases). The germline CDR1 and CDR2 sequences are SQVTM and ANQGSEA. Trimming removed 0 bases from V and 8 bases from J, with 16 bases in between. CDR3 length: 14 amino acids. The CDR3 DNA reads as TGCAGCGTTGAAGATCAAGACAGGTCTCCGGGCTACACCTTC. This encodes CSVEDQDRSPGYTF.

V gene TRBV28 combines with J gene TRBJ2-3; TRBD2 matches at 10 bases. CDR3 size: 16 residues. The trim removed 1 base at V and 5 bases at J, leaving 6 bases unmatched. Per the germline V gene, CDR1 is MDHEN and CDR2 is SYDVKM. The CDR3 DNA follows: TGTGCCAGCAGTTTATCAAGCGGGAGGGATAGAGATACGCAGTATTTT. This codes for CASSLSSGRDRDTQYF.

This sequence joins TRBV2 and TRBJ1-5, with 9 positions matching TRBD1. The CDR3 loop spans 15 amino acids. Per germline, CDR1 SNHLY and CDR2 FYNNEI. With V trimmed by 10 bases and J by 6 bases, 13 bases remained unmatched. The CDR3 loop is CATKTTGGAGQPQHF. The CDR3 region has the DNA TGTGCCACCAAGACAACAGGGGGCGCGGGTCAGCCCCAGCATTTT.

The rearrangement links TRBV6-6 to TRBJ1-5; perhaps TRBD1 as D (5 bases). Trimming stripped 7 bases from V and 3 bases from J, with 16 bases between. This CDR3 spans 15 amino acids. Per the germline V gene, CDR1 is MNHNY and CDR2 is SVGAGI (reference sequence). The CDR3 nucleotides are TGTGCCAGCACTCCGACAGACACCTTCAATCAGCCCCAGCATTTT. Amino acids: CASTPTDTFNQPQHF.